This T cell receptor (beta chain) was obtained from a study of vaccination and CD4 T cells after COVID-19. Overall study context: Two Hispanic individuals were among six male and four female convalescent patients.

About this clonotype: Its specificity is unknown.

Treatment denoted: roughly 11-day PBMC culture with coronavirus spike peptide pools or control peptides (ViraFEST assay). The Oncomine TCR Beta short-read assay was what sequenced the DNA obtained from cultured CD4+ T cells. One entry per CDR3 protein results from TCRdb running MiXCR on the PCR reads. The data contain around 19,000 distinct CDR3 sequences, nearly 40% of them singletons. The germline V gene encodes CDR1 MNHEY and CDR2 SVGAGI. This CDR3 is 16 amino acids long. V was shortened by 2 bases and J by 7 bases, with 15 bases between the two germline ends. The clonotype was recovered from a human donor who had recovered from COVID-19. The source material was CD4+ T cells from blood, cultured in vitro. The genes are TRBV6-5 and TRBJ1-6; D gene uncertain. The CDR3 loop is CASSYPNRRRNSPLHF. The CDR3 DNA follows: TGTGCCAGCAGTTACCCGAATAGGAGGAGGAATTCACCCCTCCACTTT.